This T cell receptor (beta chain) was documented in a study of graft-versus-host responses after intestinal transplantation (dated by TCRdb to 2020 to 2022). Background on the whole study: Recipients received multivisceral, liver-intestinal, or isolated intestinal transplants. All recipients received anti-thymocyte globulin induction followed by maintenance tacrolimus and steroids for around 3 years. Instead of going to the commercial service, samples from a few later patients were sequenced in-house on an Illumina MiSeq and processed with MiXCR. A peak of at least 4% donor T cells among recipient peripheral blood mononuclear cells was the definition used for donor T cell macrochimerism. The cohort enrolled 20 to 30 intestinal transplant recipients including one retransplant, and a few patients lacking pretransplant specimens were excluded. Bulk TCR-beta CDR3 sequencing was used to track graft-versus-host and host-versus-graft alloreactive T cell clones in the graft, circulation and bone marrow after intestinal transplantation. Alloreactive clones were identified by sequencing pre-transplant mixed lymphocyte reaction products and comparing them with unstimulated pre-transplant donor and recipient T cells.

Turning to this clone: Within one base of it there is no much larger clone, and no base qualities were kept.

The sample's time point, from its label and the paper: cells obtained before transplantation from donor or recipient. In the mixed lymphocyte reactions, some 200,000 CFSE-labeled pre-transplant responders were plated with some 200,000 irradiated violet-dye-labeled stimulators and cultured for approximately six days. Proliferating CD3+CD4+CFSE-low and CD3+CD8+CFSE-low responder cells were FACS-sorted on a BD Influx sorter after the mixed lymphocyte reaction. The library was obtained by the immunoSEQ multiplex PCR assay. For most patients, genomic DNA was isolated with the Qiagen DNeasy Blood and Tissue Kit and sent frozen to Adaptive Biotechnologies for TCR sequencing. Adaptive Biotechnologies carried out high-throughput TCR-beta CDR3 sequencing of genomic DNA for most patients. The study's processing was this. TCR sequencing data were retrieved from Adaptive's ImmunoSEQ software for about 17 patients, whereas a few other patients were processed with MiXCR and VDJtools. CD4 versus CD8 sorting errors were corrected by removing sequences found in both subsets at a frequency ratio below 5:1. CDR3 nucleotide sequences shared between donor and recipient were removed because their origin could not be assigned. To be classed as alloreactive, a clone needed at least 2-fold expansion over unstimulated cells and a minimum CFSE-low frequency of 0.002% (template counts) or 0.001% (read counts). Clones detected in sequenced pre-transplant spleen, lymph node, or MLR CFSE-low populations of the donor or recipient were defined as mappable. The cumulative frequency of alloreactive clones was calculated as a percentage of all sequences, weighted by copy number. The source is immuneACCESS, and TCRdb retained only in-frame sequences with V and J called. Part of the clones is not carried over; for the studies checked, unresolved V genes explain less than half of this, and the remainder is unexplained. That table furnishes V, J and clone size, whereas the DNA furnished D and trimming. This sample comprises 10,000 or so clones, about 27% of them detected only once. Over 3% of the sample is in the top ten clones.

V has 5 bases trimmed and J has 2 bases trimmed; junction bases matching no gene number 12. CDR3 length: 17 amino acids, cysteine to phenylalanine. Solely the CDR3 DNA is kept, with 51 bases framed from the first base. The germline V gene (reference sequence) specifies MNHEY as CDR1 and SMNVEV as CDR2. Broad study findings and their caveats: High GvH to HvG T cell clonal ratios were observed in the allografts of patients with donor T cell macrochimerism. The relatively low number and heterogeneity of intestinal transplant patients limited the conclusions. GvH clones turned up in recipient bone marrow, with some appearing earlier in ileal mucosa or blood, a pattern consistent with an intestinal mucosal origin. Early after transplant, peak levels of circulating GvH clones were found to be associated with declines in HvG clones.

The rearrangement combines TRBV27 with TRBJ2-1, with 7 bases aligning to TRBD2. This sequence originates from a human patient who received an intestinal transplant. This material consisted of alloreactive CD4+ T cells from a mixed lymphocyte reaction culture, taken before intestinal transplant. The cell subset or site label corresponds to: CFSE-low proliferating T cells sorted from approximately six-day pre-transplant mixed lymphocyte reaction (GvH or HvG direction). For the CDR3, the sequence is CASSLGVAGQAYNEQFF. The DNA sequence is TGTGCCAGCAGTCTTGGAGTAGCGGGCCAGGCCTACAATGAGCAGTTCTTC.